Listed below are T cell receptor beta chains from one sample, sequenced in a study of PD-1 blockade in mismatch repair-deficient tumors. The data were produced by immunoSEQ multiplex PCR, yet TCRdb's version contains in-frame clones alone and is incomplete. In the table there are tens of thousands of clones, approximately 84% of which are singletons. This specimen consisted of PBMCs, obtained before pembrolizumab treatment. These receptors were obtained from an adult with mismatch repair-deficient cancer. CDR3s include the opening cysteine and the closing phenylalanine or tryptophan. A D gene is named only where the DNA matches it firmly. The listing skips clone size in some rows; elsewhere it reads once, few, many or a size class.

>TRBV27|TRBD2|TRBJ2-7|NA
TGTGCCAGCAGTCATACCCTTGGGGGGGGTGACTACGAGCAGTACTTC
CASSHTLGGGDYEQYF
>TRBV28|TRBD2|TRBJ2-1|few
TGTGCCAGCGCCGATAGCGGGAGGGCCCTGTTCTTC
CASADSGRALFF
>TRBV5-6|TRBD1|TRBJ2-7|NA
TGTGCCAGCAGGGACACGGGACAGGGTTCCTACGAGCAGTACTTC
CASRDTGQGSYEQYF
>TRBV28|TRBD1|TRBJ1-3|NA
TGTGCCAGCTATGGACAGGGTCCCACCACTAGCTCTGGAAACACCATATATTTT
CASYGQGPTTSSGNTIYF
>TRBV5-5|NA|TRBJ2-7|NA
TGTGCCAGCAGCTTCCTCGGTGGCGGAAAATACGAGCAGTACTTC
CASSFLGGGKYEQYF
>TRBV18|TRBD1|TRBJ1-1|NA
TGTGCCAGCTCACCGGACAGGGAGATGACTGAAGCTTTCTTT
CASSPDREMTEAFF
>TRBV7-9|NA|TRBJ2-3|NA
TGTGCCAGCAGCCCCAGCCGGGGAAAAGGAACAGATACGCAGTATTTT
CASSPSRGKGTDTQYF
>TRBV21-1|NA|TRBJ2-7|few
TGTGCCAGCAGCACGTCTGGGCCACGCTACGAGCAGTACTTC
CASSTSGPRYEQYF
>TRBV5-5|TRBD1|TRBJ2-2|NA
TGTGCCAGCAGCCTCGCCGCCGGGACAGGGGTCACCGGGGAGCTGTTTTTT
CASSLAAGTGVTGELFF
>TRBV5-5|TRBD2|TRBJ2-7|NA
TGTGCCAGCAGCTTAGACCTCGCGAGCGGGAAATACGAGCAGTACTTC
CASSLDLASGKYEQYF
>TRBV4-1|TRBD2|TRBJ2-3|NA
TGCGCCAGCAGCCAAGATCCTAGCGGAGGTTACACAGATACGCAGTATTTT
CASSQDPSGGYTDTQYF
>TRBV11-2|NA|TRBJ2-7|few
TGTGCCAGCAGCTTAGTTTGGGACTCGTCCTACGAGCAGTACTTC
CASSLVWDSSYEQYF
>TRBV28|NA|TRBJ2-1|NA
TGTGCCAGCAGTTTATCTAGGACATCCCCCTCGGTAACCTACAATGAGCAGTTCTTC
CASSLSRTSPSVTYNEQFF
>TRBV2|NA|TRBJ2-1|NA
TGTGCCAGCAGAAGGGACAACTCCTACAATGAGCAGTTCTTC
CASRRDNSYNEQFF
>TRBV10-1|TRBD2|TRBJ2-1|NA
TGCGCCAGCAGTGGTTCAACTAGCGGGAGGGCCTACAATGAGCAGTTCTTC
CASSGSTSGRAYNEQFF
>TRBV7-2|NA|TRBJ2-1|NA
TGTGCCAGCAGCTTCAGGGATCTTTCCTACAATGAGCAGTTCTTC
CASSFRDLSYNEQFF
>TRBV7-3|TRBD2|TRBJ2-1|NA
TGTGCCAGCAGCTTATTTAGCGGGAGTCTTGTCAATGAGCAGTTCTTC
CASSLFSGSLVNEQFF
>TRBV7-3|TRBD1|TRBJ1-1|NA
TGTGCCAGCAGTCAGGGGGGCAAGGGGACTGAAGCTTTCTTT
CASSQGGKGTEAFF
>TRBV28|TRBD2|TRBJ2-3|NA
TGTGCCAGCAGTTCCGGGACTAGCGGGAGCCTCACAGATACGCAGTATTTT
CASSSGTSGSLTDTQYF
>TRBV5-1|TRBD2|TRBJ2-3|NA
TGCGCCAGCAGCTCCCAAGCGGGAGGGTTAGATACGCAGTATTTT
CASSSQAGGLDTQYF
>TRBV2|TRBD1|TRBJ1-2|NA
TGTGCCTCTATTGAGACAGGGGCCGGGTATGGCTACACCTTC
CASIETGAGYGYTF
>TRBV28|NA|TRBJ2-1|once
TGTGCCAGCGGGAGCGAATCCGAGCAGTTCTTC
CASGSESEQFF
>TRBV7-3|TRBD2|TRBJ2-1|NA
TGTGCCAGCAGCTTAAAAGGCGGTAGCGGGAACAATGAGCAGTTCTTC
CASSLKGGSGNNEQFF
>TRBV6-6|NA|TRBJ1-2|NA
TGTGCCAGCAGCGACCGATTGGCGGGCAAGGATCCCTACACCTTC
CASSDRLAGKDPYTF
>TRBV6-1|NA|TRBJ2-1|NA
TGTGCCACACTCCCCCGACAGGTTGGGGATGAGCAGTTCTTC
CATLPRQVGDEQFF
>TRBV7-9|TRBD1|TRBJ1-5|NA
TGTGCCAGCAGCTTAGGATTTACAGGGGGCAATCAGCCCCAGCATTTT
CASSLGFTGGNQPQHF
>TRBV28|TRBD2|TRBJ2-3|NA
TGTGCCAGCAGTATACTAGCGGGATTTACTAGCACAGATACGCAGTATTTT
CASSILAGFTSTDTQYF
>TRBV5-1|TRBD2|TRBJ2-1|NA
TGCGCCAGCAGCTTCTCTCGGGGGGACAATGAGCAGTTCTTC
CASSFSRGDNEQFF
>TRBV20-1|NA|TRBJ1-2|NA
TGCAGTGCTAGACTGGGAGATGGCTGCACCTTC
CSARLGDGCTF
>TRBV6-5|NA|TRBJ1-3|NA
TGTGCCAGCAGTCGCCAGGGGTCGTCTGGAAACACCATATATTTT
CASSRQGSSGNTIYF
>TRBV7-8|NA|TRBJ2-3|once
TGTGCCACCCTACGCTGGGGCAGCAGCACAGATACGCAGTATTTT
CATLRWGSSTDTQYF
>TRBV28|NA|TRBJ1-4|NA
TGTGCCAGCACCCTGGGCTATGAAAAACTGTTTTTT
CASTLGYEKLFF
>TRBV7-9|TRBD1|TRBJ1-1|NA
TGTGCCAGCAGCTTTACAGGGGGCGGGACTGAAGCTTTCTTT
CASSFTGGGTEAFF
>TRBV28|NA|TRBJ2-1|few
TGTGCCAGCACACAACCGGGAACGTACAATGAGCAGTTCTTC
CASTQPGTYNEQFF
>TRBV28|TRBD2|TRBJ2-2|NA
TGTGCCAGCAGATTTAGCGGGAGGACCGGGGAGCTGTTTTTT
CASRFSGRTGELFF
>TRBV5-4|TRBD2|TRBJ2-1|NA
TGTGCCAGCAGCCCTAGCGGGGCGAGCTCCTACAATGAGCAGTTCTTC
CASSPSGASSYNEQFF
>TRBV18|NA|TRBJ2-7|few
TGTGCCAGCTCACCCGACAAGTCCTACGAGCAGTACTTC
CASSPDKSYEQYF
>TRBV7-2|TRBD2|TRBJ2-3|NA
TGTGCCAGCAGCTTAGCCTTTGCGGGAGGGCCGCCTAGCACAGATACGCAGTATTTT
CASSLAFAGGPPSTDTQYF
>TRBV6-4|TRBD1|TRBJ2-6|NA
TGTGCCAGCAGTGACTCTCAGGGGGCTGGGGCCAACGTCCTGACTTTC
CASSDSQGAGANVLTF
>TRBV5-1|NA|TRBJ1-1|NA
TGCGCCAGCAGCTTGGGGGCAGGGATCAACACTGAAGCTTTCTTT
CASSLGAGINTEAFF
>TRBV19|NA|TRBJ1-6|NA
TGTGCCAGTAGTATAGGCGGGCGAGATTCACCCCTCCACTTT
CASSIGGRDSPLHF
>TRBV28|NA|TRBJ1-6|NA
TGTGCCAGCAGTTCTCCACAGAGGGCCCACTATAATTCACCCCTCCACTTT
CASSSPQRAHYNSPLHF
>TRBV2|NA|TRBJ1-5|NA
TGTGCCAGCAGTGAAGCGGGACTGGGAAATCAGCCCCAGCATTTT
CASSEAGLGNQPQHF
>TRBV5-1|NA|TRBJ2-1|NA
TGCGCCAGCAGCTTGGGGGGTGAGACTAGGGGTGAGCAGTTCTTC
CASSLGGETRGEQFF
>TRBV9|TRBD2|TRBJ2-2|NA
TGTGCCAGCAGCGTAGAGCGCCACGGACTAGCGGGAGTGACAGGGGAGCTGTTTTTT
CASSVERHGLAGVTGELFF
>TRBV27|TRBD2|TRBJ2-2|NA
TGTGCCAGCAGTAGAGGACTAGCGGGAACCGGGGAGCTGTTTTTT
CASSRGLAGTGELFF
>TRBV2|NA|TRBJ1-2|few
TGTGCCAGCAGTGAGAACAGGGCTGGCTACACCTTC
CASSENRAGYTF
>TRBV6-1|TRBD2|TRBJ2-1|NA
TGTGCCAGCTGTTATAACGGGAGGCAGAATGAGCAGTTCTTC
CASCYNGRQNEQFF
>TRBV10-3|NA|TRBJ1-4|NA
TGTGCCATCAGTGATGAGGGAACTAATGAAAAACTGTTTTTT
CAISDEGTNEKLFF
>TRBV27|NA|TRBJ2-1|NA
TGTGCCAGCAAGATTTTTCCAAACAGGGTCGCCTACAATGAGCAGTTCTTC
CASKIFPNRVAYNEQFF